This T cell receptor beta chain was profiled in a study of blood T cell repertoires in COVID-19. At the level of the study: Some COVID-19 samples were acute and others convalescent; all came from the United States, Italy and Spain.

Data came from immunoSEQ multiplex PCR; TCRdb stores just in-frame clones and leaves some out. Found here are some 100,000 clones, 84% of them singletons; the top ten hold roughly 7%. V lost 3 bases and J 4 bases, leaving 10 bases between the germline ends. Germline V gene lookup returns CDR1 LGHDT and CDR2 YNNKEL (reference sequence). This CDR3 comprises 14 residues. Source material: peripheral blood. The TCR originated in a woman aged 45-59 years with acute or convalescent COVID-19. This chain connects TRBV3-1 (or the pseudogene TRBV3-2) to TRBJ1-3; D ambiguous. DNA of the CDR3: TGTGCCAGCAGCCATCTCCCAGTCGGAAACACCATATATTTT. This sequence encodes CASSHLPVGNTIYF.